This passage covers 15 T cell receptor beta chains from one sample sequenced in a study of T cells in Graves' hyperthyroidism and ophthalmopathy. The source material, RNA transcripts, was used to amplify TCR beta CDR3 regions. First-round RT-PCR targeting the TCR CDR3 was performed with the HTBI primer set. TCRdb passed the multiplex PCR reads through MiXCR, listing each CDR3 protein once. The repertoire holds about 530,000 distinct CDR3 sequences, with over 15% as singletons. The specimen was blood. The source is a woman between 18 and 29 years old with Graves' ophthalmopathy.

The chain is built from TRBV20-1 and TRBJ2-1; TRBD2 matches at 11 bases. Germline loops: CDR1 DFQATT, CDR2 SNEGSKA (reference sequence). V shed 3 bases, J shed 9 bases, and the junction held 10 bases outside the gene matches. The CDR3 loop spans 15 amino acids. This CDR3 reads CSASRVAGGPGEQFF. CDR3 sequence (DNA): TGCAGTGCTAGTCGCGTAGCGGGAGGGCCGGGTGAGCAGTTCTTC.

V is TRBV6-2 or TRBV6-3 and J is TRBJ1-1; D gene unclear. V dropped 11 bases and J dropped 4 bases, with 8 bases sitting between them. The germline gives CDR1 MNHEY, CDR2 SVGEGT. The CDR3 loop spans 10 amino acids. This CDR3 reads CAGEGTEAFF. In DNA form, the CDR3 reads TGTGCCGGAGAGGGCACTGAAGCTTTCTTT.

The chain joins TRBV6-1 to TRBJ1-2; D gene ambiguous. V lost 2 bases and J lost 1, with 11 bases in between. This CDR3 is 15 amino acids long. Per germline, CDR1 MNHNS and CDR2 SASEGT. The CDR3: CASSEIGMLNYGYTF. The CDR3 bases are TGTGCCAGCAGTGAAATCGGAATGCTTAACTATGGCTACACCTTC.

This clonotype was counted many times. Here the CDR3 reads CAWTVWGQGRWDTEAFF. As DNA, the CDR3 is TGTGCCTGGACCGTATGGGGACAGGGGAGGTGGGACACTGAAGCTTTCTTT. This chain connects TRBV30 to TRBJ1-1; 10 nucleotides agree with TRBD1. Losses at the gene ends were 4 bases for V and 3 bases for J; bases not matched to a gene: 14. This CDR3 comprises 17 residues. CDR1 GTSNPN and CDR2 SVGIG come from the germline V gene (reference sequence).

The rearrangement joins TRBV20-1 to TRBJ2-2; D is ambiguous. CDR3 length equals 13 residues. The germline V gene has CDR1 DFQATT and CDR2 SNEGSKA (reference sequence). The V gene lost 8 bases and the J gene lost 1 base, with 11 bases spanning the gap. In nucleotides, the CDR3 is TGCAGTCCCAGGATTCGGAACACCGGGGAGCTGTTTTTT. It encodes CSPRIRNTGELFF.

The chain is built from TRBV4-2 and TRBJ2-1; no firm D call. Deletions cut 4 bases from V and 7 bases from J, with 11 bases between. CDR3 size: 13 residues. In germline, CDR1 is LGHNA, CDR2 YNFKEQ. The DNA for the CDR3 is TGTGCCAGCAGCCCCCACGTCTGGAATGAGCAGTTCTTC. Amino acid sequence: CASSPHVWNEQFF.

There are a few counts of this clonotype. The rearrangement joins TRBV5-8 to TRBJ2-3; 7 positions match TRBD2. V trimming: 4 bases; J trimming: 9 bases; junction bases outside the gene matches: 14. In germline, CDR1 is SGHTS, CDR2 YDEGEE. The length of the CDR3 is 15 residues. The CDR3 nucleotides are TGTGCCAGCAGCAAGCGGGACTCTGGGGGGGAGACGCAGTATTTT. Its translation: CASSKRDSGGETQYF.

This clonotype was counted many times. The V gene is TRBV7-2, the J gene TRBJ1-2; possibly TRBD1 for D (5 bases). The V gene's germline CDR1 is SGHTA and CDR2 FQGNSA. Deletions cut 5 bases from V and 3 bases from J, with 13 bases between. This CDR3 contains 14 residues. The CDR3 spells CASSLGLGDYGYTF. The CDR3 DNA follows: TGTGCCAGCAGCCTGGGTTTAGGGGACTATGGCTACACCTTC.

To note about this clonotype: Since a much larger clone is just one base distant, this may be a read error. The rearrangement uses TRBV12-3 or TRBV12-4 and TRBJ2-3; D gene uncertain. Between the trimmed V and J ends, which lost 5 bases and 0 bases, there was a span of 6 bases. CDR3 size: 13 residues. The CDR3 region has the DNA TGTGCCAGCAGTCGATGGAGCACAGATACGCAGTATTTT. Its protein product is CASSRWSTDTQYF.

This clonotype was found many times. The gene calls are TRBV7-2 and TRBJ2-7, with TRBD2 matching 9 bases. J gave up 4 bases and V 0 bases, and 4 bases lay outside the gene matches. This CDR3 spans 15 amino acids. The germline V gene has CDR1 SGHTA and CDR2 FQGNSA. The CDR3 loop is CASSLALSGRYEQYF. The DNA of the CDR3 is TGTGCCAGCAGCTTAGCGCTTAGCGGGAGATACGAGCAGTACTTC.

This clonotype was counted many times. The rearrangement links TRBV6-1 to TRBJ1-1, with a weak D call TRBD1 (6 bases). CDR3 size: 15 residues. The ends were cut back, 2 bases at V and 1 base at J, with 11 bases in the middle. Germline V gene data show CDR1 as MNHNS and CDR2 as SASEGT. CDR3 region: CASSETGHPNTEAFF. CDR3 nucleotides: TGTGCCAGCAGTGAAACGGGACACCCGAACACTGAAGCTTTCTTT.

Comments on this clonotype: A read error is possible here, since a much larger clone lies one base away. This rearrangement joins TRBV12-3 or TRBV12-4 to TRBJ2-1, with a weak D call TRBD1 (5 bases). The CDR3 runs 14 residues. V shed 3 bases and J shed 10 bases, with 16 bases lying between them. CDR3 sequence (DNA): TGTGCCAGCAGTTTTACCTCAAGGGGTGCCGAGCAGTTCTTC. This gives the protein CASSFTSRGAEQFF.

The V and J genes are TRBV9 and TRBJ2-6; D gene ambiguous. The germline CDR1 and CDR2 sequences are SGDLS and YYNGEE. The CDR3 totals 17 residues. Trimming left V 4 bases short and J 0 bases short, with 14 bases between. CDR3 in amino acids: CASSPGLRDSGANVLTF. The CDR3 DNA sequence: TGTGCCAGCAGCCCGGGCCTCAGAGACTCTGGGGCCAACGTCCTGACTTTC.

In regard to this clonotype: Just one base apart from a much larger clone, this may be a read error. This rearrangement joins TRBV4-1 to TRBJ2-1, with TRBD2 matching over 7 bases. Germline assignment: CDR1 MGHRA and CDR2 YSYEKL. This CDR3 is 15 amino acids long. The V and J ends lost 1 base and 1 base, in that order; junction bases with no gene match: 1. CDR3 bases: TGCGCCAGCAGCCAAGGAGCGGGGTCCTACAATGAGCAGTTCTTC. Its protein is CASSQGAGSYNEQFF.

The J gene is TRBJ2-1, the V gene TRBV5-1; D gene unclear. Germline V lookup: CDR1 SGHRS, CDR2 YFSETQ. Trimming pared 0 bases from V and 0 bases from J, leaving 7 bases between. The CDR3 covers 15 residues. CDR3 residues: CASSLDIGSYNEQFF. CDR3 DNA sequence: TGCGCCAGCAGCTTGGATATAGGCTCCTACAATGAGCAGTTCTTC.